One T cell receptor beta chain is described in this entry. Its antigen is as yet unknown. The same CDR3 arises from other DNA sequences in this sample as well. Clones were read by immunoSEQ multiplex PCR, and TCRdb kept only the in-frame ones, dropping some. The sample includes 150,000 to 200,000 clones, around nine tenths seen only once; the top ten take approximately 2.2%. The sample is drawn from a study of cytomegalovirus exposure and HLA in healthy donors. General study findings and limits: Within the 120 or so validation repertoires, first-cohort TCR clusters tended to co-occur, according to a later analysis.

CDR3 size: 16 residues. With V trimmed by 0 bases and J by 1 base, 4 bases remained unmatched. CDR1 is SGHRS, CDR2 YFSETQ, per germline. The sequenced material came from PBMCs. The receptor was isolated from a woman between 18 and 29 years old in good health and CMV-seronegative. The gene calls are TRBV5-1 and TRBJ2-1; 7 bases line up with TRBD1. The CDR3 nucleotides are TGCGCCAGCAGCTTGGGACAGGGAATTTCCTACAATGAGCAGTTCTTC. Encoded protein: CASSLGQGISYNEQFF.